The entry below describes one TCR beta chain. The target of this receptor is not known. No much larger clone is present one base from it, and per-base qualities are unavailable. The data were obtained in a study of T cell responses to AZD1222 COVID-19 vaccine (dated by TCRdb to the early 2020s). For the study in its entirety: AZD1222 recipients given second doses at about 4 weeks or at about 12 weeks were pooled, since spike-specific TCR depth and breadth were not found to differ between the two schedules. Enrollment into the trials was organized by age into subgroups of 18-55, 56-69 and 70-plus years, and those subgroups contained about 160, 30 and 59 TCR-sequenced participants, respectively. A total of approximately 240 trial participants underwent TCR sequencing, of whom 207 had received two doses of AZD1222 and some 25 had received two doses of the MenACWY control vaccine.

V loses 4 bases of germline sequence and J loses 0 bases, and the interval between the two ends is 10 bases. From its cysteine to its phenylalanine, the CDR3 spans 14 amino acids. Only the CDR3 DNA stays, 42 bases, in frame from base 1. The germline V gene (reference sequence) provides CDR1 SGHNT and CDR2 YYREEE. What the authors observed across the whole study: Participants were mostly white British and included more females than males, and it was suggested by the authors that clonal diversity may have been underestimated. The 56-69-year group was small, and its depth increase did not reach significance, likely because of low power. Epitopes outside the regions mutated in the B.1.351 and B.1.1.7 variants were reportedly recognized by nearly half of the unique spike-specific TCRs. After two AZD1222 doses, spike-specific TCR breadth and depth were significantly higher than at day 0 and than in MenACWY recipients. Because no samples from the day 14 peak response were available, repertoires could be characterized only after the peak T cell response. Conclusions about previously exposed vaccinees are limited because only a handful of AZD1222 recipients were SARS-CoV-2 seropositive at baseline. CD4 TCRs associated with the vaccine covered the entire spike protein, and the dominant responses were in regions 160-218 and 743-854.

The sample's time point, from its label and the paper: baseline before first vaccination. Vaccinee samples came from UK trials COV001 and COV002, including a single-blind randomized controlled phase 2/3 trial of AZD1222 (ChAdOx1 nCoV-19) in healthy adults. Trial participant PBMC samples were collected at day 0 and day 28 after the second dose for TCRbeta chain sequencing. The CDR3 regions of human TCRbeta chains were analyzed by immunosequencing. The source study handled its data this way. TCRs in the repertoires were matched against a reference library of SARS-CoV-2-specific TCRs that had been generated with the MIRA antigen-specificity platform. Breadth was defined as the fraction of unique TCRs that were SARS-CoV-2-associated, and depth was defined as the fraction of total T cells that were SARS-CoV-2-associated. Using the MIRA data, each spike-specific TCR was mapped to the spike region that the TCR reacts to and placed in a CD4 or CD8 class. Log10-transformed breadth and depth values were compared by one-way ANOVA with Sidak's multiple comparisons tests. TCRdb limited this immuneACCESS table to in-frame rearrangements with V and J called. A share of clones is missing; checked studies link under half to unresolved V genes, and the rest is unexplained. V and J calls and clone size are as listed in that table; D and trimming were resolved from the DNA. The sample yields 150,000 to 200,000 clones; around nine tenths were counted once. The ten most abundant clones make up approximately 3% of the sample.

The V and J genes are TRBV5-4 and TRBJ1-1, and perhaps TRBD1 as D gene, on 6 matching bases. The origin of this receptor is an adult in good health. Here the sequenced sample was peripheral blood, taken on day 0 of AZD1222 vaccination. CDR3 protein: CASSQDSLNTEAFF. The DNA reads as follows: TGTGCCAGCAGCCAGGACAGTTTGAACACTGAAGCTTTCTTT. Here the CDR3 is joined to the reference TRBV5-4 and TRBJ1-1 genes, and the full variable domain is: ETGVTQSPTHLIKTRGQQVTLRCSSQSGHNTVSWYQQALGQGPQFIFQYYREEENGRGNFPPRFSGLQFPNYSSELNVNALELDDSALYLCASSQDSLNTEAFFGQGTRLTVV.